This T cell receptor (beta chain) derives from a study of radiotherapy plus CTLA-4 blockade in lung cancer. Turning to the study itself: With approximately 30% of patients having disease control, objective responses were seen in roughly 18%.

Germline lookup yields CDR1 PRHDT and CDR2 FYEKMQ (reference sequence). CDR3 length: 12 amino acids. V was shortened by 8 bases and J by 4 bases, with 11 bases between the two germline ends. Comment on this clone: Its specificity is unknown.

Those with chemo-refractory metastatic non-small-cell lung cancer were treated with focal radiation combined with CTLA-4 blockade using ipilimumab. Whole-study findings and limits: Tumor-derived TCR clones expanded in blood after radiotherapy plus ipilimumab. Early blood T cell clone changes and increased post-radiation serum interferon-beta were reportedly the strongest response predictors.

Produced via immunoSEQ multiplex PCR; TCRdb's table is partial and in-frame only. The repertoire holds about 82,000 clones, 72% seen once, with about an eighth in the top ten. The source was peripheral blood, collected from a patient treated with radiotherapy plus ipilimumab. The rearrangement links TRBV13 to TRBJ1-1; the D gene is possibly TRBD1 (6 bases). The sequence derives from a human donor with non-small cell lung cancer that progressed on radiotherapy plus ipilimumab. This chain's CDR3 is CASAGGRTEAFF. In DNA, the CDR3 is TGTGCCAGCGCCGGGGGGCGCACTGAAGCTTTCTTT.